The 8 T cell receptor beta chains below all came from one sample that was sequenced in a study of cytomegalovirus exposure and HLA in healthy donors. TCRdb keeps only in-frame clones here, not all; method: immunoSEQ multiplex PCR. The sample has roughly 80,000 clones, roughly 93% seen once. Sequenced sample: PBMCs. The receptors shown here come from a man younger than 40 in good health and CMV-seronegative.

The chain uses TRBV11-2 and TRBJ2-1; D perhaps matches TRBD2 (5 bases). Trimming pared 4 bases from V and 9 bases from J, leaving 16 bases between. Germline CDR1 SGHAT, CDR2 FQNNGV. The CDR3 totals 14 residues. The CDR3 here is CASSSLLETGEQFF. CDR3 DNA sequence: TGTGCCAGCAGCTCCCTACTAGAAACGGGTGAGCAGTTCTTC.

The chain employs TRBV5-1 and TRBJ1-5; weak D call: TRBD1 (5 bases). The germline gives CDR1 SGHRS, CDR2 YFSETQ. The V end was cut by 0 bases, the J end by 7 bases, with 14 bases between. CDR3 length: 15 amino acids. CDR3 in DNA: TGCGCCAGCAGCTTGGCAGGGATCTCAGAGCAGCCCCAGCATTTT. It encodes CASSLAGISEQPQHF.

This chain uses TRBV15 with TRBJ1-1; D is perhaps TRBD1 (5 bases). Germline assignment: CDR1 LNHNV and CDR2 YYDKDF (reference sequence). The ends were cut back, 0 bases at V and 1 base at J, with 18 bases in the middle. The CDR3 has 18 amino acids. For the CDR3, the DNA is TGTGCCACCAGCAGAGACGTGGGGCGGATCGACTCGAACACTGAAGCTTTCTTT. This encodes CATSRDVGRIDSNTEAFF.

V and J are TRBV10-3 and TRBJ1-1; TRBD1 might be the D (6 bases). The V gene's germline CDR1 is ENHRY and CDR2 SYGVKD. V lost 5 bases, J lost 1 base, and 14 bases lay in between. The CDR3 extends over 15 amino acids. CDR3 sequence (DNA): TGTGCCATCAGTCCCGAGGGACACGGGAACACTGAAGCTTTCTTT. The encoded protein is CAISPEGHGNTEAFF.

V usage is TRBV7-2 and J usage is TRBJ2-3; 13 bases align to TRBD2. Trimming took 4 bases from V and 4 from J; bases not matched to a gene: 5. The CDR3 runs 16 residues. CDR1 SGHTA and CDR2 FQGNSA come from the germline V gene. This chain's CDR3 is CASSSGLAGVADTQYF. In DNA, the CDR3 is TGTGCCAGCAGCTCCGGACTAGCGGGAGTGGCAGATACGCAGTATTTT.

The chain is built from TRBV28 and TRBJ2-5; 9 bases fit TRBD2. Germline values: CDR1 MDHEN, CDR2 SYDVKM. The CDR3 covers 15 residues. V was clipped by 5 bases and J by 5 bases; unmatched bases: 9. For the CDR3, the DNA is TGTGCCAGCAGTCGGCGACTAGCGGAAAAGGAGACCCAGTACTTC. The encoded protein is CASSRRLAEKETQYF.

The CDR3 DNA reads TGTGCCAGCAGCTCGCCAGTAGCACGGCCCCTAGTCGAGCAGTACTTC. Its protein product is CASSSPVARPLVEQYF. The chain combines TRBV7-2 with TRBJ2-7; no clear D. CDR1 and CDR2 (germline): SGHTA, FQGNSA. The CDR3 is 16 amino acids. V lost 4 bases, J lost 6 bases, and 22 bases lay in between.

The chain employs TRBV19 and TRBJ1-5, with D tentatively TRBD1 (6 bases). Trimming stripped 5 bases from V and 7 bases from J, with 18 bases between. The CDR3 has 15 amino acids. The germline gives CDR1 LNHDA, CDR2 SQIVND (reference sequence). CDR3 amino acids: CASSQGTRQRQPQHF. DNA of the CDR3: TGTGCCAGTAGTCAGGGGACAAGGCAAAGGCAGCCCCAGCATTTT.